One sample yielded the 11 T cell receptor beta chains listed below, sequenced in a study of control samples from healthy donors and cancer patients (dated by TCRdb to 2018 to 2021). The protocol used for the library was the immunoSEQ multiplex PCR assay. TCRdb re-hosts the immuneACCESS table, in-frame sequences only. Its copies lack some clones; in the studies checked, an unresolved V gene accounts for under half of them, and the cause for the rest is not known. The table for this sample lists fewer than 110,000 clones; around nine tenths of them were counted only once. The top ten clones comprise roughly 19% of the sample. Sequencing was carried out using PBMCs. These receptor sequences come from a man aged 55 to 70 with lung cancer.

The genes are TRBV6-6 and TRBJ1-5; TRBD1 is a possible D gene (6 bases). This CDR3 spans 16 amino acids. V was trimmed by 0 bases and J by 2 bases, leaving 11 bases between them. The germline V gene encodes CDR1 MNHNY and CDR2 SVGAGI (reference sequence). DNA of the CDR3: TGTGCCAGCAGTTACTCGGCGGGGGGCGGCAATCAGCCCCAGCATTTT. Its translation is CASSYSAGGGNQPQHF.

This clone was observed once. The V call is TRBV30, the J call TRBJ1-2; D is unresolved. Germline V CDR1 and CDR2: GTSNPN, SVGIG (reference sequence). The CDR3 length is 14 residues. Trimming took off 0 bases at V and 3 bases at J, with 11 bases between the two ends. In nucleotides, the CDR3 is TGTGCCTGGAGTGTACACGGGTTACACTATGGCTACACCTTC. It codes for CAWSVHGLHYGYTF.

V usage is TRBV5-1 and J usage is TRBJ2-1; the D gene could be TRBD1 or TRBD2 (6 bases each). CDR3 length: 15 residues. Germline V gives CDR1 SGHRS, CDR2 YFSETQ. The V end lost 2 bases, the J end lost 8 bases, and 17 bases lay between the germline ends. The DNA of the CDR3 is TGCGCCAGCAGCTTCCAGTGGGGGGCGCGGGATGAGCAGTTCTTC. Residues: CASSFQWGARDEQFF.

This chain connects TRBV3-1 (or the pseudogene TRBV3-2) to TRBJ2-3; TRBD2 might be the D (6 bases). There are 15 residues in the CDR3. The V and J ends lost 0 bases and 2 bases respectively, with 9 bases between them. CDR1 and CDR2 from the germline V gene are LGHDT and YNNKEL (reference sequence). CDR3 nucleotides: TGTGCCAGCAGCCAAGAGCGGGGACCCACAGATACGCAGTATTTT. Translating it yields CASSQERGPTDTQYF.

V gene TRBV5-8 combines with J gene TRBJ2-1, with D tentatively TRBD1 or TRBD2 (5 bases each). Per the germline V gene, CDR1 is SGHTS and CDR2 is YDEGEE. The CDR3 sequence is 15 residues long. V dropped 3 bases and J dropped 4 bases, with 14 bases sitting between them. The CDR3 coding sequence is TGTGCCAGCAGCTCATCCAGGGACGGTTACAATGAGCAGTTCTTC. It codes for CASSSSRDGYNEQFF.

This clone was counted once. This sequence joins TRBV10-2 and TRBJ1-5, with D perhaps TRBD1 (5 bases). The CDR3 has 17 amino acids. Germline loops: CDR1 WSHSY, CDR2 SAAADI. The V end was cut by 2 bases, the J end by 1 base, with 15 bases between. The CDR3 is CASSEIAGVRSNQPQHF. In DNA, the CDR3 is TGCGCCAGCAGTGAGATCGCGGGGGTCAGGAGCAATCAGCCCCAGCATTTT.

This clone has just one count. The chain recombines TRBV5-1 with TRBJ2-2; D may match TRBD1 or TRBD2 (6 bases each). Germline V gene sequence: CDR1 SGHRS, CDR2 YFSETQ. The length of the CDR3 is 16 residues. V was clipped by 0 bases and J by 5 bases, with 14 bases between them. The CDR3 DNA reads TGCGCCAGCAGCTTGGGTACAGGGAGGATGACCGGGGAGCTGTTTTTT. Amino acid sequence: CASSLGTGRMTGELFF.

The rearrangement links TRBV30 to TRBJ1-1; unclear D gene. Germline CDR1 GTSNPN, CDR2 SVGIG (reference sequence). CDR3 length: 12 amino acids. With 4 bases removed from V and 5 bases from J, the gap between germline ends came to 11 bases. The chain's CDR3 is CAWTDTGTEAFF. The CDR3 nucleotides read TGTGCCTGGACAGACACTGGGACTGAAGCTTTCTTT.

The chain combines TRBV2 with TRBJ1-4; D unresolved. The CDR3 runs to 14 residues. The V end lost 5 bases, the J end lost 0 bases, and 7 bases lay between the germline ends. In germline, CDR1 is SNHLY, CDR2 FYNNEI. This CDR3 reads CASSSAATNEKLFF. Here the CDR3 DNA reads TGTGCCAGCAGTTCAGCCGCAACTAATGAAAAACTGTTTTTT. The entire variable domain, with the rest obtained from reference TRBV2 and TRBJ1-4, is as follows: EPEVTQTPSHQVTQMGQEVILRCVPISNHLYFYWYRQILGQKVEFLVSFYNNEISEKSEIFDDQFSVERPDGSNFTLKIRSTKLEDSAMYFCASSSAATNEKLFFGSGTQLSVL.

Written as DNA, the CDR3 is TGTGCCAGCAGTGACCGGTACAATGAGCAGTTCTTC. Translated, it gives CASSDRYNEQFF. This chain links TRBV6-4 with TRBJ2-1; D ambiguous. Trimming shortened V by 2 bases and J by 4 bases, and 3 bases separated the two germline ends. Germline V gene data show CDR1 as MRHNA and CDR2 as SNTAGT. CDR3 size: 12 residues.

The count of this clone is one. V usage is TRBV24-1 and J usage is TRBJ2-3; D might be TRBD2 (5 bases). There are 14 residues in the CDR3. Germline V lookup: CDR1 KGHDR, CDR2 SFDVKD. The ends were cut back, 0 bases at V and 10 bases at J, with 13 bases in the middle. The CDR3 here is CATSDLHPGGPQYF. As DNA, the CDR3 is TGTGCCACCAGTGATTTGCACCCCGGCGGGCCGCAGTATTTT.